A single sample is the source of the 24 T cell receptor beta chains below, sequenced in a study of blood T cells in healthy people across ages (dated by TCRdb to 2013 to 2016). The receptor library was made with 5' RACE. The sample was run on an Illumina HiSeq 2500. A second roughly 7 to 11 cycle PCR used a sample-barcoded 5' primer and a J-beta primer mix. Through fastp at Q25 and MiXCR, TCRdb rebuilt clones from the public reads, retaining in-frame beta chains. Each CDR3 protein gets just one entry, which takes the most common genes and DNA from the rows behind it. This sample has around 1,000,000 distinct CDR3 sequences in its table, and about 25% of those were observed once. Approximately 0.7% of the sample belongs to the ten largest clones. This same sample was also taken into another study, of T cells of mothers and their children.

The material sequenced was blood. These receptors originate from a girl aged 2 to 9 in good health.

This clonotype was counted between two and nine times. The chain uses TRBV29-1 and TRBJ2-5; D is undetermined. CDR3 size: 15 residues. V lost 3 bases and J lost 0, with 14 bases in between. CDR1 SQVTM and CDR2 ANQGSEA come from the germline V gene. CDR3 in DNA: TGCAGCGTTGACTTAGGGCAGACGTACCAAGAGACCCAGTACTTC. This sequence encodes CSVDLGQTYQETQYF. Supplemented by reference TRBV29-1 and TRBJ2-5, the full variable domain reads SAVISQKPSRDICQRGTSLTIQCQVDSQVTMMFWYRQQPGQSLTLIATANQGSEATYESGFVIDKFPISRPNLTFSTLTVSNMSPEDSSIYLCSVDLGQTYQETQYFGPGTRLLVL.

CDR3 DNA: TGCAGCGTCCACACGGAGAATTCCTACGAGCAGTACTTC. Translation: CSVHTENSYEQYF. The rearrangement uses TRBV29-1 and TRBJ2-7; D is unclear. Germline lookup yields CDR1 SQVTM and CDR2 ANQGSEA. The CDR3 loop spans 13 amino acids. V was cut by 6 bases and J by 1 base, with 13 bases left in between.

The rearrangement links TRBV6-2 or TRBV6-3 to TRBJ2-5; D perhaps matches TRBD1 (6 bases). The CDR3 contains 17 residues. Germline lookup yields CDR1 MNHEY and CDR2 SVGEGT. Between the trimmed V and J ends, which lost 0 bases and 4 bases, there was a span of 18 bases. The CDR3 DNA is TGTGCCAGCAGTTACTCGGACAGCGTCCTCCTAAGAGAGACCCAGTACTTC. Amino acids: CASSYSDSVLLRETQYF.

V and J are TRBV7-2 and TRBJ2-7; no clear D. V was pared by 2 bases and J by 0 bases, with 14 bases between. This CDR3 is built from 16 residues. The germline CDR1 and CDR2 sequences are SGHTA and FQGNSA. CDR3 coding DNA: TGTGCCAGCAGCTTAAGGACCCGAGCAGACTCCTACGAGCAGTACTTC. This codes for CASSLRTRADSYEQYF. The whole variable domain, filled in from reference TRBV7-2 and TRBJ2-7, reads GAGVSQSPSNKVTEKGKDVELRCDPISGHTALYWYRQSLGQGLEFLIYFQGNSAPDKSGLPSDRFSAERTGGSVSTLTIQRTQQEDSAVYLCASSLRTRADSYEQYFGPGTRLTVT.

This clonotype was counted a few times. The rearrangement links TRBV29-1 to TRBJ1-2; D is ambiguous. V lost 3 bases, J lost 5 bases, and 19 bases lay in between. This CDR3 region has 15 residues. CDR1 and CDR2 from the germline V gene are SQVTM and ANQGSEA. CDR3 residues: CSVDYKFWEGYGYTF. The DNA for the CDR3 is TGCAGCGTTGATTACAAATTCTGGGAAGGGTATGGCTACACCTTC.

This clonotype was observed a few times. The chain links TRBV4-1 to TRBJ2-7, with 8 bases matching TRBD1. The CDR3 length is 14 residues. CDR1 and CDR2 from the germline V gene are MGHRA and YSYEKL. V was pared by 3 bases and J by 5 bases, with 6 bases of the junction left unmatched. CDR3 sequence (DNA): TGCGCCAGCAGCCACCAGGGGGCGACAAACGAGCAGTACTTC. This codes for CASSHQGATNEQYF.

The J gene is TRBJ1-4, the V gene TRBV5-1; D is undetermined. This CDR3 has 12 amino acids. V was clipped by 5 bases and J by 5 bases, with 7 bases between them. From germline, CDR1 is SGHRS and CDR2 YFSETQ. CDR3: CASRKINEKLFF. The CDR3 DNA reads TGCGCCAGCAGAAAGATCAATGAAAAACTGTTTTTT.

The chain combines TRBV7-8 with TRBJ2-3, with D perhaps assigned TRBD1 or TRBD2 (5 bases each). In germline, CDR1 is SGHVS, CDR2 FQNEAQ. V was cut by 3 bases and J by 9 bases, with 19 bases left in between. CDR3 length: 15 residues. CDR3 sequence reads: CASSLDFNPWGTQYF. CDR3 DNA: TGTGCCAGCAGCTTGGACTTCAACCCTTGGGGGACGCAGTATTTT.

The J gene is TRBJ1-2, the V gene TRBV24-1, with 10 bases identical to TRBD1. Germline assignment: CDR1 KGHDR and CDR2 SFDVKD. J lost 8 bases, V lost 7 bases, and 6 bases had no gene match. This CDR3 is built from 13 residues. The CDR3 is CATRAGTGEGYTF. CDR3 DNA: TGTGCCACCAGAGCCGGGACAGGGGAAGGCTACACCTTC.

This chain joins TRBV7-2 and TRBJ1-5; TRBD1 is a possible D gene (6 bases). Germline V gives CDR1 SGHTA, CDR2 FQGNSA. This CDR3 is 16 amino acids long. V shed 7 bases and J shed 0 bases, with 16 bases lying between them. The DNA of the CDR3 is TGTGCCAGCAACATTAGGGGGGGGTATAGCAATCAGCCCCAGCATTTT. Amino acid sequence: CASNIRGGYSNQPQHF.

This clonotype occurred many times. The genes are TRBV6-5 and TRBJ1-1; D is undetermined. Germline V gene data show CDR1 as MNHEY and CDR2 as SVGAGI. Trimming shortened V by 4 bases and J by 6 bases, and 12 bases separated the two germline ends. This CDR3 contains 13 residues. The CDR3 nucleotides are TGTGCCAGCAGTTTATTTCGTGGGGCTGAAGCTTTCTTT. It encodes CASSLFRGAEAFF.

Written as DNA, the CDR3 is TGCAGCGTTGTGGGGACTAGCGGGCTCTACGAGCAGTACTTC. Residues: CSVVGTSGLYEQYF. The V gene is TRBV29-1, the J gene TRBJ2-5, with 12 bases that match TRBD2. The DNA matches TRBJ2-7 better at its end, which makes the J call doubtful. Germline-derived CDR1 and CDR2 are SQVTM and ANQGSEA. This CDR3 has 14 residues.

This chain connects TRBV5-1 to TRBJ2-7, with D tentatively TRBD1 or TRBD2 (6 bases each). The germline gives CDR1 SGHRS, CDR2 YFSETQ. Trimming left V 5 bases short and J 7 bases short, with 13 bases between. The CDR3 is 12 amino acids. The CDR3, as DNA: TGCGCCAGCAGTGACCAGGGGAGGGAGCAGTACTTC. Protein: CASSDQGREQYF.

This clonotype came up many times. V is TRBV15 and J is TRBJ2-7, with a tentative D call TRBD1 (5 bases). This CDR3 is built from 13 residues. CDR1 LNHNV and CDR2 YYDKDF come from the germline V gene (reference sequence). V lost 5 bases and J lost 6, with 14 bases in between. CDR3 sequence reads: CATSGDRGSEQYF. The DNA for the CDR3 is TGTGCCACCAGCGGCGACAGAGGATCCGAGCAGTACTTC.

This clonotype showed up just a few times. The genes are TRBV29-1 and TRBJ2-7; D uncertain. The V gene lost 4 bases and the J gene lost 2 bases, with 18 bases spanning the gap. Germline assignment: CDR1 SQVTM and CDR2 ANQGSEA. This CDR3 comprises 15 residues. Here the CDR3 DNA reads TGCAGCGTTGGGGCAGGCCACCCATCTACCTACGAGCAGTACTTC. It is translated as CSVGAGHPSTYEQYF.

This clonotype was detected a few times. V is TRBV6-4 and J is TRBJ2-1; D gene ambiguous. The J call may be mistaken, given a closer DNA end match to TRBJ2-7. This CDR3 has 14 residues. Germline CDR1 is MRHNA and CDR2 is SNTAGT. The DNA of the CDR3 is TGTGCCAGCAGTGACCCCCAGGTCTCCTACGAGCAGTACTTC. This encodes CASSDPQVSYEQYF.

This clonotype was seen more than once but under ten times. The chain combines TRBV29-1 with TRBJ2-4; D is possibly TRBD1 (5 bases). The CDR3 is 13 amino acids. Germline CDR1 is SQVTM and CDR2 is ANQGSEA. The V gene lost 3 bases and the J gene lost 5 bases, with 11 bases spanning the gap. The CDR3 nucleotides are TGCAGCGTTGACGGAATCAGGGAAAACATTCAGTACTTC. It is translated as CSVDGIRENIQYF.

The chain employs TRBV4-1 and TRBJ2-5, with 12 positions matching TRBD2. The CDR3 loop spans 17 amino acids. The V gene end was trimmed by 1 base and the J gene end by 4 bases; junction bases not matched to a gene: 7. In germline, CDR1 is MGHRA, CDR2 YSYEKL. The CDR3 bases are TGCGCCAGCAGCCAAGGGGCTAAACTAGCGGGAGGAGAGACCCAGTACTTC. Protein sequence: CASSQGAKLAGGETQYF.

This clonotype was recorded once. This chain joins TRBV7-9 and TRBJ2-1; 11 bases fit TRBD2. V trimming: 1 base; J trimming: 8 bases; junction bases outside the gene matches: 7. CDR1 and CDR2 (germline): SEHNR, FQNEAQ (reference sequence). The CDR3 sequence is 16 residues long. The CDR3 DNA reads TGTGCCAGCAGCTTAGTTCGTAGCGGGAGGGGCGATGAGCAGTTCTTC. Its protein is CASSLVRSGRGDEQFF.

The chain couples TRBV2 to TRBJ2-2; 7 bases line up with TRBD2. Germline CDR1 reads SNHLY; CDR2 reads FYNNEI. V dropped 5 bases and J dropped 7; count of bases not matched to a gene: 1. This CDR3 has 12 amino acids. The CDR3 DNA reads TGTGCCAGCAGTACTAGCGTCGGGGAGCTGTTTTTT. Translating gives CASSTSVGELFF.

This clonotype was detected once. CDR3 nucleotide sequence: TGTGCCAGCAAGCAGGGTTTTTCCCACGAGCAGTACTTC. Translating it yields CASKQGFSHEQYF. The chain recombines TRBV12-3 or TRBV12-4 with TRBJ2-7, with D possibly matching TRBD1 (5 bases). Trimming cost V 7 bases and J 5 bases, with 15 bases left between them. The CDR3 loop spans 13 amino acids.

This clonotype has a handful of counts. The chain carries TRBV29-1 and TRBJ2-1; TRBD2 agrees at 10 bases. The CDR3 has 12 amino acids. V lost 4 bases to trimming and J lost 9 bases; unmatched junction nucleotides: 3. Germline V gives CDR1 SQVTM, CDR2 ANQGSEA. The CDR3 is CSVVAGGREQFF. The CDR3 region has the DNA TGCAGCGTTGTAGCGGGGGGCCGTGAGCAGTTCTTC.

This clonotype has more than one count but fewer than ten. The V gene is TRBV20-1, the J gene TRBJ2-7; either TRBD1 or TRBD2 may fit D (5 bases each). This CDR3 spans 16 amino acids. The germline V and J ends were trimmed by 2 bases and 2 bases, with 19 bases remaining between them. Looked up from germline, CDR1 is DFQATT and CDR2 is SNEGSKA (reference sequence). Here the CDR3 reads CSARRKGQDSTYEQYF. The CDR3 DNA follows: TGCAGTGCTAGACGAAAGGGGCAGGACTCCACCTACGAGCAGTACTTC.

The count of this clonotype is one. J is TRBJ2-1 and V is TRBV7-9, with D perhaps given as TRBD1 or TRBD2 (6 bases each). Judging by the DNA end, TRBJ2-7 fits better; the J call may be wrong. Germline CDR1 reads SEHNR; CDR2 reads FQNEAQ (reference sequence). The CDR3 totals 14 residues. The DNA of the CDR3 is TGTGCCAGCAGCTTTGTGGGGGGCGAAGACGAGCAGTACTTC. Translating it yields CASSFVGGEDEQYF.